One and the same sample provided the 21 T cell receptor beta chains below, sequenced in a study of identical twins. TCRdb itself ran the 5' RACE reads through MiXCR, one entry per CDR3 protein. The table records around 960,000 distinct CDR3 sequences, more than 9% of them present only once. These data were also reused for a study on yellow fever vaccine responses in identical twins.

Sequenced input: PBMCs. The source of these receptors is a woman younger than 30 in good health.

The J gene is TRBJ2-7, the V gene TRBV6-6, with D perhaps assigned TRBD1 or TRBD2 (5 bases each). The CDR3 sequence is 12 residues long. Trimming cost V 4 bases and J 5 bases, with 9 bases left between them. The V gene's germline CDR1 is MNHNY and CDR2 SVGAGI (reference sequence). CDR3 in amino acids: CASSFQGDEQYV. In nucleotides, the CDR3 is TGTGCCAGCAGTTTTCAGGGAGACGAGCAGTACGTC.

This clonotype was counted only a few times. The rearrangement links TRBV5-1 to TRBJ2-1; a weak D match, TRBD1 (6 bases). The V end lost 4 bases, the J end lost 7 bases, and 18 bases lay between the germline ends. This CDR3 contains 15 residues. Germline CDR1 reads SGHRS; CDR2 reads YFSETQ. The CDR3: CASSHSVERGNEQFF. CDR3 DNA sequence: TGCGCCAGCAGCCATTCGGTAGAAAGGGGGAATGAGCAGTTCTTC.

The chain uses TRBV10-3 and TRBJ1-4; D might be TRBD1 (6 bases). V lost 5 bases to trimming and J lost 7 bases, with 14 bases between them. Per the germline V gene, CDR1 is ENHRY and CDR2 is SYGVKD. This CDR3 has 14 residues. The CDR3 bases are TGTGCCATCAGTCTGGCAGGGGAGAGTGAAAAACTGTTTTTT. Residues: CAISLAGESEKLFF.

The V gene is TRBV5-1, the J gene TRBJ2-7, with TRBD1 matching over 8 bases. Trimming cost V 7 bases and J 5 bases; bases outside gene matches: 11. This CDR3 spans 14 amino acids. Germline lookup yields CDR1 SGHRS and CDR2 YFSETQ. CDR3 loop: CASQRARGPDEQYF. Here the CDR3 DNA reads TGCGCCAGCCAGAGGGCCAGGGGGCCGGACGAGCAGTACTTC.

This chain joins TRBV4-1 and TRBJ2-1, with 7 positions matching TRBD2. J gave up 6 bases and V 1 base, and 15 bases lay outside the gene matches. The CDR3 spans 18 residues. Germline CDR1 and CDR2: MGHRA and YSYEKL. CDR3 loop: CASSQVASGGVIGNEQFF. CDR3 nucleotide sequence: TGCGCCAGCAGCCAAGTGGCTAGCGGAGGGGTTATAGGCAATGAGCAGTTCTTC.

This clonotype is a singleton in its sample. Written as DNA, the CDR3 is TGTGCCAGTAGTCCGCGGACAGGTCTCGGGGAGCTGTTTTTT. Protein sequence: CASSPRTGLGELFF. The chain uses TRBV19 and TRBJ2-2; 7 bases agree with TRBD1. The CDR3 extends over 14 amino acids. Germline lookup yields CDR1 LNHDA and CDR2 SQIVND (reference sequence). The trim removed 5 bases at V and 7 bases at J, leaving 7 bases unmatched.

This clonotype has only one observation. V gene TRBV7-3 combines with J gene TRBJ2-1; 9 bases match TRBD2. CDR1 is SGHTA, CDR2 FQGTGA, per germline. This CDR3 is 16 amino acids long. J gave up 8 bases and V 5 bases, and 13 bases lay outside the gene matches. In DNA form, the CDR3 reads TGTGCCAGCAGCCCCCCCGGGCGGGAGGGCCTTTATGAGCAGTTCTTC. This codes for CASSPPGREGLYEQFF.

The chain joins TRBV10-3 to TRBJ2-1, with D unclear. CDR3 length: 14 amino acids. V shed 8 bases and J shed 4 bases, with 15 bases lying between them. Germline CDR1 reads ENHRY; CDR2 reads SYGVKD. The CDR3 nucleotides read TGTGCCATCTCGGGTCCAAAAGGGTACAATGAGCAGTTCTTC. The encoded protein is CAISGPKGYNEQFF.

This clonotype was detected ten times or more. This sequence joins TRBV5-1 and TRBJ2-1; 7 bases are a match to TRBD2. CDR3 size: 15 residues. Germline CDR1 SGHRS, CDR2 YFSETQ. Trimming removed 1 base from V and 4 bases from J; junction bases left unmatched: 5. The CDR3 here is CASSLSLAAYNEQFF. CDR3 in DNA: TGCGCCAGCAGCTTGAGCCTAGCGGCGTACAATGAGCAGTTCTTC.

This clonotype was seen only a few times. The genes are TRBV10-3 and TRBJ2-3; D possibly matches TRBD1 or TRBD2 (5 bases each). There are 13 residues in the CDR3. V lost 5 bases to trimming and J lost 6 bases, with 12 bases between them. Germline V gene lookup returns CDR1 ENHRY and CDR2 SYGVKD. CDR3 nucleotides: TGTGCCATCAGTCCCGTGGGGACGGATACGCAGTATTTT. The encoded protein is CAISPVGTDTQYF.

In this sample, this clonotype turned up a few times. This sequence joins TRBV10-3 and TRBJ2-5; D unclear. The CDR3 spans 13 residues. V was pared by 3 bases and J by 4 bases, with 9 bases between. Germline values: CDR1 ENHRY, CDR2 SYGVKD. The CDR3 DNA is TGTGCCATCAGTGATCTGAAGGGAGAGACCCAGTACTTC. Translated: CAISDLKGETQYF.

This clonotype has at least ten counts. V and J are TRBV29-1 and TRBJ1-1; no definite D call. Trimming pared 5 bases from V and 1 base from J, leaving 2 bases between. Per germline, CDR1 SQVTM and CDR2 ANQGSEA. This CDR3 contains 10 residues. As DNA, the CDR3 is TGCAGCGTTAAGAACACTGAAGCTTTCTTT. Protein: CSVKNTEAFF. The variable domain in full, with the rest retrieved from reference TRBV29-1 and TRBJ1-1, is SAVISQKPSRDICQRGTSLTIQCQVDSQVTMMFWYRQQPGQSLTLIATANQGSEATYESGFVIDKFPISRPNLTFSTLTVSNMSPEDSSIYLCSVKNTEAFFGQGTRLTVV.

At least ten counts were recorded for this clonotype. V usage is TRBV13 and J usage is TRBJ2-1, with 7 bases lining up with TRBD2. Germline lookup yields CDR1 PRHDT and CDR2 FYEKMQ (reference sequence). V shed 0 bases, J shed 6 bases, and the junction held 5 bases outside the gene matches. This CDR3 has 15 amino acids. CDR3 sequence (DNA): TGTGCCAGCAGCTTAGGTGCGGGAGATCTCAATGAGCAGTTCTTC. This encodes CASSLGAGDLNEQFF.

The genes are TRBV3-1 and TRBJ1-4; D unclear. This CDR3 has 15 amino acids. Germline V gives CDR1 LGHDT, CDR2 YNNKEL (reference sequence). Trimming shortened V by 4 bases and J by 5 bases, and 14 bases separated the two germline ends. The CDR3 DNA is TGTGCCAGCAGCCTTAGAGGGATTGAGAATGAAAAACTGTTTTTT. It yields the protein CASSLRGIENEKLFF. Full variable domain (rest looked up from reference TRBV3-1 and TRBJ1-4): DTAVSQTPKYLVTQMGNDKSIKCEQNLGHDTMYWYKQDSKKFLKIMFSYNNKELIINETVPNRFSPKSPDKAHLNLHINSLELGDSAVYFCASSLRGIENEKLFFGSGTQLSVL.

The rearrangement uses TRBV12-3 or TRBV12-4 and TRBJ1-5; D possibly corresponds to TRBD1 (6 bases). V dropped 6 bases and J dropped 7 bases, with 19 bases sitting between them. This CDR3 spans 15 amino acids. The CDR3 nucleotides read TGTGCCAGCAGCTCCTCACAGGGTATGGGGCAGCCCCAGCATTTT. This codes for CASSSSQGMGQPQHF.

This clonotype turned up a few times. The CDR3 here is CATSDMGTSGGNEQFF. CDR3 nucleotide sequence: TGTGCCACCAGTGATATGGGGACTAGCGGGGGTAATGAGCAGTTCTTC. The chain employs TRBV24-1 and TRBJ2-1; 14 bases fit TRBD2. The length of the CDR3 is 16 residues. J was trimmed by 7 bases and V by 3 bases; bases with no gene match: 4. Per the germline V gene, CDR1 is KGHDR and CDR2 is SFDVKD.

This chain joins TRBV15 and TRBJ2-1, with D uncertain. Trimming cost V 3 bases and J 0 bases, with 9 bases left between them. Germline values: CDR1 LNHNV, CDR2 YYDKDF (reference sequence). The CDR3 spans 15 residues. The CDR3 is CATSSLFSSYNEQFF. In DNA form, the CDR3 reads TGTGCCACCAGCAGCCTATTTAGCTCCTACAATGAGCAGTTCTTC.

Comment on this clonotype: An end of the junction differs from the germline gene, which may be a read error. The V gene is TRBV9, the J gene TRBJ2-1; perhaps TRBD2 as D (5 bases). Germline assignment: CDR1 SGDLS and CDR2 YYNGEE. This CDR3 has 15 amino acids. CDR3 loop: CASSVAPREYNEQSF. CDR3 nucleotides: TGTGCCAGCAGCGTTGCCCCACGGGAATACAATGAGCAGTCCTTC.

This clonotype has only a few counts. This chain connects TRBV13 to TRBJ2-6, with a tentative D call TRBD1 (5 bases). The germline V gene encodes CDR1 PRHDT and CDR2 FYEKMQ (reference sequence). The germline V and J ends were trimmed by 4 bases and 4 bases, with 14 bases remaining between them. This CDR3 comprises 16 residues. As DNA, the CDR3 is TGTGCCAGCAGCTCCGGGTCAGGGCCCGGGGCCAACGTCCTGACTTTC. It codes for CASSSGSGPGANVLTF.

The gene calls are TRBV24-1 and TRBJ1-2, with D perhaps TRBD1 (6 bases). Germline V gene sequence: CDR1 KGHDR, CDR2 SFDVKD. The CDR3 is 15 residues long. Trimming shortened V by 3 bases and J by 5 bases, and 15 bases separated the two germline ends. The CDR3: CATSDPQQGGYGYTF. CDR3 bases: TGTGCCACCAGTGATCCACAACAGGGTGGTTATGGCTACACCTTC.

The sample holds many counts of this clonotype. V gene TRBV12-3 or TRBV12-4 combines with J gene TRBJ2-1; perhaps TRBD1 as D (7 bases). Trimming removed 5 bases from V and 6 bases from J, with 20 bases in between. This CDR3 is 16 amino acids long. CDR3 sequence: CASSPWGDSGSNEQFF. The CDR3 DNA reads TGTGCCAGCAGTCCTTGGGGGGACAGCGGTTCCAATGAGCAGTTCTTC.